Each of the 18 T cell receptor beta chains below was sequenced from the same sample in a study of shared clonotypes between healthy human individuals. It was CD45RO-negative cells, positively selected for CCR7, that made up naive CD8 cells, with terminally differentiated effector memory CD45RA+ cells excluded. Clones were read by immunoSEQ multiplex PCR, and TCRdb kept only the in-frame ones, dropping some. This sample has 550,000 to 750,000 clones, with just over 90% found just once. Sequencing was performed on naive CD8+ T cells sorted from blood. The receptor source for this set is a man younger than 40 in good health.

This chain connects TRBV6-5 to TRBJ1-2, with TRBD1 matching over 8 bases. This CDR3 is 13 amino acids long. CDR1 and CDR2 from the germline V gene are MNHEY and SVGAGI. The trim removed 0 bases at V and 8 bases at J, leaving 2 bases unmatched. Written as DNA, the CDR3 is TGTGCCAGCAGTTACTCGACAGGGGTAGGCTACACCTTC. It specifies CASSYSTGVGYTF.

The chain recombines TRBV9 with TRBJ2-3; TRBD2 is a possible D gene (5 bases). The germline V and J ends were trimmed by 4 bases and 2 bases, with 20 bases remaining between them. Germline V gene sequence: CDR1 SGDLS, CDR2 YYNGEE. CDR3 length: 17 residues. In DNA form, the CDR3 reads TGTGCCAGCAGCCAGAGGGTAGCTAGCATTGTCACAGATACGCAGTATTTT. Amino acids: CASSQRVASIVTDTQYF.

The table lists this clone with a few counts. The rearrangement joins TRBV11-2 to TRBJ2-1; 9 bases line up with TRBD2. Germline V gives CDR1 SGHAT, CDR2 FQNNGV. After removal of 4 bases from V and 9 bases from J, the junction contained 13 bases not matched to a gene. This CDR3 contains 16 residues. The CDR3 DNA reads TGTGCCAGCAGCTCGACCGGGACTAGCTTCTTGTCTGAGCAGTTCTTC. Amino acid sequence: CASSSTGTSFLSEQFF.

The chain has TRBV29-1 and TRBJ2-1, with 8 bases fitting TRBD2. Germline assignment: CDR1 SQVTM and CDR2 ANQGSEA. Unmatched junction bases numbered 9, after V lost 8 bases and J lost 6 bases. The length of the CDR3 is 13 residues. As DNA, the CDR3 is TGCAGCTTGTTTAGCGGGGCCTCCAATGAGCAGTTCTTC. The encoded protein is CSLFSGASNEQFF.

This rearrangement joins TRBV18 to TRBJ2-2; D might be TRBD2 (6 bases). Germline V gives CDR1 KGHSH, CDR2 LQKENI. Trimming removed 0 bases from V and 2 bases from J, with 7 bases in between. The CDR3 extends over 15 amino acids. For the CDR3, the DNA is TGTGCCAGCTCACCACCCGGGAGAAACACCGGGGAGCTGTTTTTT. It codes for CASSPPGRNTGELFF.

The chain uses TRBV7-2 and TRBJ2-5; 7 bases are shared with TRBD2. Trimming cost V 4 bases and J 4 bases; bases outside gene matches: 9. The CDR3 is 15 residues long. Germline CDR1 reads SGHTA; CDR2 reads FQGNSA. CDR3 bases: TGTGCCAGCAGCTCCCGCGGGAGAGGAGGAGAGACCCAGTACTTC. It yields the protein CASSSRGRGGETQYF.

This clone was seen a single time. The chain links TRBV14 to TRBJ1-1; 8 bases are a match to TRBD1. This CDR3 has 14 residues. V was pared by 4 bases and J by 5 bases, with 6 bases of the junction left unmatched. Per germline, CDR1 SGHDN and CDR2 FVKESK. The CDR3 is CASSPWTGLTEAFF. DNA of the CDR3: TGTGCCAGCAGCCCATGGACAGGGTTAACTGAAGCTTTCTTT.

The rearrangement joins TRBV2 to TRBJ1-4; weak D call: TRBD1 (5 bases). V lost 1 base to trimming and J lost 2 bases, with 11 bases between them. Germline V lookup: CDR1 SNHLY, CDR2 FYNNEI. The CDR3 is 16 amino acids. The CDR3 loop reads CASSEETAGTNEKLFF. The CDR3 DNA follows: TGTGCCAGCAGTGAAGAGACAGCGGGCACTAATGAAAAACTGTTTTTT.

A note on this clone: Sequence at one end of the junction differs from germline and may be a read error. The sample holds other DNA sequences that translate to the same CDR3. V and J are TRBV7-7 and TRBJ2-7, with D possibly called TRBD1 or TRBD2 (5 bases each). Germline values: CDR1 SSHAT, CDR2 FNYEAQ (reference sequence). This CDR3 is built from 13 residues. Here the CDR3 reads CASSLGRGYEQYF. The CDR3 DNA reads TGTGCTAGCAGCTTGGGACGGGGCTACGAGCAGTACTTC.

This chain uses TRBV4-1 with TRBJ2-1, with a possible D match to TRBD2 (6 bases). The CDR3 contains 19 residues. Trimming removed 1 base from V and 3 bases from J, with 22 bases in between. CDR1 is MGHRA, CDR2 YSYEKL, per germline. CDR3: CASSQVVVSAGPNYNEQFF. In DNA form, the CDR3 reads TGCGCCAGCAGCCAAGTGGTGGTCTCGGCGGGACCAAACTACAATGAGCAGTTCTTC.

The chain combines TRBV4-1 with TRBJ2-3, with 11 bases matching TRBD2. J lost 6 bases, V lost 4 bases, and 12 bases had no gene match. The CDR3 length is 17 residues. The germline gives CDR1 MGHRA, CDR2 YSYEKL. The CDR3: CASSPPTSGSVMDTQYF. CDR3 DNA sequence: TGCGCCAGCAGCCCCCCTACTAGCGGGAGTGTGATGGATACGCAGTATTTT.

The V gene is TRBV9, the J gene TRBJ2-5; D remains ambiguous. CDR3 size: 14 residues. Trimming stripped 0 bases from V and 7 bases from J, with 13 bases between. Germline CDR1 SGDLS, CDR2 YYNGEE. Here the CDR3 DNA reads TGTGCCAGCAGCGTAGACAGCACTTTTGGGACCCAGTACTTC. The encoded protein is CASSVDSTFGTQYF.

This chain uses TRBV5-4 with TRBJ2-3; perhaps TRBD1 as D (7 bases). The V gene lost 4 bases and the J gene lost 5 bases, with 14 bases spanning the gap. Germline V CDR1 and CDR2: SGHNT, YYREEE (reference sequence). The CDR3 is made up of 14 amino acids. CDR3 region: CASSGGTVRDTQYF. CDR3 nucleotides: TGTGCCAGCAGCGGGGGGACAGTACGAGATACGCAGTATTTT.

This chain uses TRBV27 with TRBJ2-2; D gene unclear. CDR3 length: 13 amino acids. V lost 6 bases to trimming and J lost 6 bases, with 11 bases between them. Germline CDR1 and CDR2: MNHEY and SMNVEV (reference sequence). Written as DNA, the CDR3 is TGTGCCAGCAGCCGACCGGTGGCCGGGGAGCTGTTTTTT. Protein: CASSRPVAGELFF.

The chain employs TRBV28 and TRBJ1-4; D not resolved. CDR3 size: 16 residues. Looked up from germline, CDR1 is MDHEN and CDR2 is SYDVKM. Trimming shortened V by 3 bases and J by 2 bases, and 13 bases separated the two germline ends. As DNA, the CDR3 is TGTGCCAGCAGTTTTATGGACTTGGGCACTAATGAAAAACTGTTTTTT. Protein sequence: CASSFMDLGTNEKLFF.

This clone showed up just once. This chain uses TRBV29-1 with TRBJ2-3; TRBD2 matches 11 bases. Trimming took 2 bases from V and 2 from J; bases not matched to a gene: 6. From germline, CDR1 is SQVTM and CDR2 ANQGSEA. This CDR3 spans 16 amino acids. The CDR3 DNA is TGCAGCGTTGAACCCATGGGACTAGCGGTCACAGATACGCAGTATTTT. It yields the protein CSVEPMGLAVTDTQYF.

This chain joins TRBV9 and TRBJ1-5; D is perhaps TRBD1 (6 bases). The germline CDR1 and CDR2 sequences are SGDLS and YYNGEE. The ends were cut back, 3 bases at V and 5 bases at J, with 12 bases in the middle. CDR3 size: 14 residues. CDR3 DNA sequence: TGTGCCAGCAGCGGAAGGGGGTGGGATCAGCCCCAGCATTTT. Translated: CASSGRGWDQPQHF. Full variable domain (remainder filled in from reference TRBV9 and TRBJ1-5): DSGVTQTPKHLITATGQRVTLRCSPRSGDLSVYWYQQSLDQGLQFLIQYYNGEERAKGNILERFSAQQFPDLHSELNLSSLELGDSALYFCASSGRGWDQPQHFGDGTRLSIL.

V is TRBV28 and J is TRBJ2-7; 7 nucleotides match TRBD2. CDR1 is MDHEN, CDR2 SYDVKM, per germline. The CDR3 has 15 residues. V shed 2 bases, J shed 2 bases, and the junction held 6 bases outside the gene matches. CDR3 region: CASSLGGSWAYEQYF. For the CDR3, the DNA is TGTGCCAGCAGTTTAGGCGGGAGTTGGGCCTACGAGCAGTACTTC.